This entry is about one T cell receptor (beta chain). The CDR3 has 15 residues. Trimming stripped 3 bases from V and 3 bases from J, with 15 bases between. Germline CDR1 reads GTSNPN; CDR2 reads SVGIG (reference sequence). Authors' processing steps: Nucleated cell number was recorded as an estimate derived from reference gene primer amplification. Only in-frame clones appear in the TCRdb table, and some are missing; sequencing was by immunoSEQ multiplex PCR. From that table come the V and J calls and clone size; the DNA was used to work out D and trimming. The data show approximately 50,000 clones, around 80% seen once. The sample belongs to a study of blood T cell repertoires in COVID-19. Study-level background: Material from acute and convalescent COVID-19 was sourced from the United States, Italy and Spain. T cells, B-cell-depleted T cells, or PBMCs provided the cDNA or gDNA that served as material.

Sequenced material: peripheral blood. The chain combines TRBV30 with TRBJ1-5; maybe TRBD1 (6 bases). The sequence derives from a human donor in a cohort sampled during active COVID-19. CDR3: CAWSYPRQVNQPQHF. In nucleotides, the CDR3 is TGTGCCTGGAGCTACCCGCGACAGGTCAATCAGCCCCAGCATTTT.